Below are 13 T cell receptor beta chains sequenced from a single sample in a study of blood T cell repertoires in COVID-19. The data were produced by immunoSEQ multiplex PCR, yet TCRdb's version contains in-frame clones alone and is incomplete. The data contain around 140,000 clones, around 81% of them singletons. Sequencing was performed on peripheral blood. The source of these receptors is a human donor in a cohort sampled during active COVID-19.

The CDR3 loop reads CASSQDFVAGGPKIYEQYF. DNA of the CDR3: TGTGCCAGCAGCCAAGATTTCGTAGCGGGAGGGCCTAAGATCTACGAGCAGTACTTC. The V call is TRBV3-1 (or the pseudogene TRBV3-2), the J call TRBJ2-7; 11 nucleotides agree with TRBD2. After removal of 0 bases from V and 3 bases from J, the junction contained 13 bases not matched to a gene. The CDR3 runs to 19 residues. Looked up from germline, CDR1 is LGHDT and CDR2 is YNNKEL (reference sequence).

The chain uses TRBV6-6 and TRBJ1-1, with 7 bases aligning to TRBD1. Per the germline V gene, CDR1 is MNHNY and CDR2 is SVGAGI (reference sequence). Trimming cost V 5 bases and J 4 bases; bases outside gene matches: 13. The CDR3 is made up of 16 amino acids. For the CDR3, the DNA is TGTGCCAGCAGTCATCCTAACAGGGGTAAGGGCACTGAAGCTTTCTTT. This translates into CASSHPNRGKGTEAFF.

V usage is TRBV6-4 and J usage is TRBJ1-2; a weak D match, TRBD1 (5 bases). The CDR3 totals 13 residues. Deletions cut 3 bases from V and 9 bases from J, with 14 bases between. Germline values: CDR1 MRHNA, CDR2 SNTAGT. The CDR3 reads CASSEDSHSSYTF. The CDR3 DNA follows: TGTGCCAGCAGTGAAGACAGCCACTCAAGCTACACCTTC.

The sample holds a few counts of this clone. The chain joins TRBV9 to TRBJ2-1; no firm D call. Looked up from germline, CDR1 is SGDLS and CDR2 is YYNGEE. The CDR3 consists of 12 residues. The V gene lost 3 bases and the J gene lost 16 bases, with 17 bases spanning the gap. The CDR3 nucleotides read TGTGCCAGCAGCGCTGGGCCATCCCTCCCTTTCTTC. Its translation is CASSAGPSLPFF.

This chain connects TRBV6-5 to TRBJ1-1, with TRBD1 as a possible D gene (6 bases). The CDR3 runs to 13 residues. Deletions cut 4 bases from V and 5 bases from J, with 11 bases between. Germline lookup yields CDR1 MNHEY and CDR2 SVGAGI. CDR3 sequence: CASSLDRKTEAFF. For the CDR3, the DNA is TGTGCCAGCAGTTTGGACAGAAAAACTGAAGCTTTCTTT.

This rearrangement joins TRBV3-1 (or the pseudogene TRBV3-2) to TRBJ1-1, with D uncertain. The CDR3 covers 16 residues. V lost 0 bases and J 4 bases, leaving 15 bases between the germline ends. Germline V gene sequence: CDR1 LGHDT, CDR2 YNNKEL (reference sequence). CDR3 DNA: TGTGCCAGCAGCCAAGATCGGAGGGCAGTCTTCACTGAAGCTTTCTTT. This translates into CASSQDRRAVFTEAFF.

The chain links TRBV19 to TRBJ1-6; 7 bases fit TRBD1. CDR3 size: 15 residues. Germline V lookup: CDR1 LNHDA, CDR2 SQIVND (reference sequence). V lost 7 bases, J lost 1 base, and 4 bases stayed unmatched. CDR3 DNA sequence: TGTGCCAGTAAAGGCAGGGGGTCCTATAATTCACCCCTCCACTTT. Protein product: CASKGRGSYNSPLHF.

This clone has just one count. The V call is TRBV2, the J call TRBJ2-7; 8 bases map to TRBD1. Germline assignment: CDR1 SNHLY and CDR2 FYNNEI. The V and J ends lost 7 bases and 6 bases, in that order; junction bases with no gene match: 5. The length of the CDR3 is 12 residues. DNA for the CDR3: TGTGCCAGCACCAAAGACAGGGGCGAGCAGTACTTC. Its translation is CASTKDRGEQYF.

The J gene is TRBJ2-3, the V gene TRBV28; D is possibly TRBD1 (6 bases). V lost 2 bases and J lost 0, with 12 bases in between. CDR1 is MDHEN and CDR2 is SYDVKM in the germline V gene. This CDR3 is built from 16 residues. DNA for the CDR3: TGTGCCAGCAGTTTACAAGACAGGCTGAGCACAGATACGCAGTATTTT. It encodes CASSLQDRLSTDTQYF.

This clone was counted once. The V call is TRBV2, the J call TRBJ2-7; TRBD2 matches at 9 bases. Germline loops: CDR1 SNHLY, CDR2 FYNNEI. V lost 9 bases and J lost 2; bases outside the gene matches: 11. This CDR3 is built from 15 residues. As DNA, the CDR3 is TGTGCCAGTCCCCCCGAAGCTAGCGGGGCCTACGAGCAGTACTTC. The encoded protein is CASPPEASGAYEQYF.

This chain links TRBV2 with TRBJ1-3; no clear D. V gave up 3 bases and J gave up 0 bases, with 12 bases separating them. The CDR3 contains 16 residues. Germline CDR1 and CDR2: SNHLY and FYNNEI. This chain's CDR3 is CASSDGRWGSGNTIYF. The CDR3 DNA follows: TGTGCCAGCAGTGATGGGAGGTGGGGCTCTGGAAACACCATATATTTT. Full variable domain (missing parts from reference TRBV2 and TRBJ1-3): EPEVTQTPSHQVTQMGQEVILRCVPISNHLYFYWYRQILGQKVEFLVSFYNNEISEKSEIFDDQFSVERPDGSNFTLKIRSTKLEDSAMYFCASSDGRWGSGNTIYFGEGSWLTVV.

CDR3 in amino acids: CASNQRGRTGTYEQYF. CDR3 nucleotides: TGTGCCAGCAACCAACGCGGAAGGACAGGGACCTACGAGCAGTACTTC. The rearrangement links TRBV7-2 to TRBJ2-7; 8 bases fit TRBD1. The V segment lost 7 bases and the J segment 2 bases; nucleotides outside the gene matches: 13. This CDR3 has 16 residues. The germline gives CDR1 SGHTA, CDR2 FQGNSA.

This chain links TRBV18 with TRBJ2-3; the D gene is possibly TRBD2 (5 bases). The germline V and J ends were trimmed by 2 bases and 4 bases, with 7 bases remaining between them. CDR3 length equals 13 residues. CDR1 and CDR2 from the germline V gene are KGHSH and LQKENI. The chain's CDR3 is CASSPSSSDTQYF. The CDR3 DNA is TGTGCCAGCTCACCATCTAGCTCAGATACGCAGTATTTT.